This TCR beta chain comes out of a study of T cell responses to AZD1222 COVID-19 vaccine. Using immunoSEQ multiplex PCR, the repertoire was profiled, and TCRdb retains in-frame clones only, with some absent. The sample has roughly 150,000 clones, 70% to 90% seen once; the top ten hold 1.1%. In regard to this clone: Antigen: not known.

Study-wide results and limits: The study reported that nearly half of spike-specific TCRs target unmutated variant regions. Researchers took repertoire samples only after the peak T cell response had come.

V gave up 5 bases and J gave up 9 bases, with 11 bases separating them. CDR1 and CDR2 (germline): LGHDT, YNNKEL (reference sequence). This CDR3 contains 12 residues. The origin of this receptor is an adult who received the AZD1222 COVID-19 vaccine. Here the sequenced sample was peripheral blood, taken 28 days after the second AZD1222 dose. The V gene is TRBV3-1 (or the pseudogene TRBV3-2), the J gene TRBJ2-1; maybe TRBD2 (5 bases). The CDR3 DNA follows: TGTGCCAGCAGCTTTCGACTACCTGAGCAGTTCTTC. It specifies CASSFRLPEQFF.